This TCR beta chain is from a study of blood T cell repertoires in COVID-19. Study in general: Acute and convalescent COVID-19 specimens originated in the United States, Italy and Spain. In each case, the material was cDNA or gDNA derived from T cells, B-cell-depleted T cells, or PBMCs.

Methods used by the authors: It was from reference gene primer amplification that nucleated cell counts were estimated. Using immunoSEQ multiplex PCR, the repertoire was profiled, and TCRdb retains in-frame clones only, with some absent. Clone size and V and J calls were adopted from that table, with D and trimming inferred from the DNA. The repertoire holds about 670,000 clones, with approximately 90% as singletons. The CDR3 runs 14 residues. Germline values: CDR1 SNHLY, CDR2 FYNNEI. V was cut by 6 bases and J by 8 bases, with 16 bases left in between. The sequence came from a woman in her late teens or twenties with acute or convalescent COVID-19. Sequenced material: peripheral blood. The chain links TRBV2 to TRBJ1-4; a possible D gene is TRBD1 (5 bases). This CDR3 reads CASRGTPKGEKLFF. The CDR3 DNA reads as TGTGCCAGCAGGGGGACTCCCAAAGGGGAAAAACTGTTTTTT.